This entry describes one T cell receptor (beta chain). There is no known antigen for this receptor. One base away there is no much larger clone; base qualities are not given. This entry comes from a study of blood T cells in healthy people across ages (dated by TCRdb to between 2014 and 2017). Describing the broader study: In model experiments, template switching captured about one uniquely barcoded TCR beta cDNA molecule for every two T cells. Age-related changes in TCR beta repertoire diversity were measured in the study by deep sequencing normalized with unique cDNA molecular identifiers. The donors were split into four age groups: young (average about 15 years), middle-aged (39), aged (approximately 60) and long-lived (82). To avoid experimental bias, donors of different ages were distributed randomly across sequencing lanes. Using the same blood draw, the study looked at two additional independent replicas of 1 million unique cDNA reads for two donors, one aged 18 to 30 and the other aged 80 or older. Here is what the overall study found, with its caveats: Donor CMV infection status was unknown, potentially confounding age-related changes in expanded clonotypes. Observed TCR beta diversity per million T cells fell roughly linearly with age, and a significant reduction was already apparent by age around 40. Compared with the aged group, more naive CD4+ T cells, fewer expanded clones and increased TCR diversity were shown by the long-lived group, suggesting age selection. The percentage of naive T cells measured by flow cytometry correlated strongly with observed TCR beta diversity. Since profiling was done on bulk unsorted PBMCs, naive and antigen-experienced compartments could not be conclusively compared. Estimates of total diversity based on one million sequenced T cells were considered lower bounds and underestimates.

Systemically healthy Caucasian individuals from Russia, around 39 in total and aged about 6 to 90 years, were included as donors. Approximately 9.7 milliliters of peripheral blood were drawn from each donor into EDTA-treated Vacutainer tubes. PBMCs were isolated by Ficoll-Paque density-gradient centrifugation, with at least 7 million obtained per sample. Total RNA was extracted from PBMCs with Trizol reagent, with at least 6 micrograms obtained per sample. For every donor, flow cytometry on a PBMC aliquot measured the percentage of naive CD45RAhigh/CD27high T cells. The library was made by 5' RACE. TCRdb names Illumina HiSeq 2500 as the instrument used. A second PCR of about 7 to 12 cycles was run with a J-beta primer mix and a sample-barcoded 5' primer. A unique molecular identifier was introduced onto each TCR beta cDNA molecule by a template-switch 5' adaptor carrying 12 random nucleotides. At least 2.5 million CDR3-containing paired-end reads were obtained from each sample. All of the RNA was converted into first-strand cDNA using the Mint cDNA synthesis kit, with a TRBC-specific oligonucleotide serving as the primer. Following uracil-DNA glycosylase treatment, a first 18-cycle PCR with universal primers M1SS and BC2_uni_R was performed on all cDNA. As for how the authors treated the data: For normalization, 1 million high-quality reads were randomly selected from each sample, with every read carrying a distinct molecular identifier. Reads sharing molecular identifiers were discarded rather than binned into consensus sequences. CDR3 identification, clonotype clustering and error correction used MiTCR with a Q25 quality threshold and the strictest error-elimination algorithm. A nonparametric unseen species model using Euler transformation provided a lower-bound estimate of total TCR beta diversity. The public reads were quality trimmed at Q25 with fastp and then assembled into clones with MiXCR by TCRdb, keeping productive beta chains. Rows with one shared CDR3 protein collapse into an entry with the most common genes and DNA. Here the V and J calls rest on TCRdb's processing, not on the authors' analysis. For this sample there are around 1.1 million distinct CDR3 sequences; roughly two fifths appear just once. The ten largest make up about an eighth of the sample.

Reading the germline V gene gives CDR1 SGHTA and CDR2 FQGNSA. Unmatched junction bases come to 9, with V trimmed by 5 bases and J by 3 bases. Including cysteine and phenylalanine, the CDR3 has 16 amino acids. CDR3 DNA only is kept here, 48 bases in frame from base 1. The chain is made from TRBV7-2 and TRBJ2-3, with 9 bases aligning to TRBD1. This TCR was sampled from a young man in good health. Sequencing was done on a sample of blood. In nucleotide form, the sequence is TGTGCCAGCAGCCTAACCTCGGGGACAGGGACAGATACGCAGTATTTT. Translated, this gives CASSLTSGTGTDTQYF.